The present T cell receptor beta chain was sequenced within a study of vaccination effects on CD4 cells after COVID-19. V lost 0 bases and J 0 bases, leaving 3 bases between the germline ends. The CDR3 runs 14 residues. CDR1 and CDR2 from the germline V gene are SGHRS and YFSETQ. A remark on this clone: The antigen is undetermined.

Pools of viral peptides were used by the ViraFEST assay to expand antigen-specific CD4+ T cells ahead of sequencing. Culture lasted around eleven days before CD4+ T cell isolation. The protocol was immunoSEQ multiplex PCR, while the TCRdb copy is restricted to in-frame clones and leaves out a portion. The data show under 65,000 clones, 75% to 90% seen once. The chain uses TRBV5-1 and TRBJ2-2; D is unclear. This receptor was obtained from a human donor who received a COVID-19 vaccine. The sample was CD4+ T cells from PBMCs cultured with HCoV-229E spike peptides, taken before COVID-19 vaccination. CDR3 nucleotides: TGCGCCAGCAGCTTGGTCCCGAACACCGGGGAGCTGTTTTTT. It specifies CASSLVPNTGELFF.